This TCR beta chain was retrieved from a study of T-cell memory formation after mild COVID-19. At the level of the study: Clusters of TCRs were largely donor specific.

This clonotype came up many times. Its target is unknown. General study points: Researchers found some responding clones in pre-infection memory, a sign that cross-reactive memory joined. Those CD4+ clones that contracted were mainly in CM and EM (CD8+ ones in EMRA).

TCR alpha and TCR beta cDNA libraries with sample barcodes and UMIs came from 5'RACE using constant-segment primers. TCRdb called the 5' RACE reads again in MiXCR, with one record for every CDR3 protein. This table holds around 200,000 distinct CDR3 sequences, more than 9% found once. This TCR derives from a man aged 18 to 30 who had mild COVID-19 (a few samples of this study predate the infection). Cell type and time point are not known. The sequenced sample consisted of PBMCs or a T cell subset sorted from them (not recorded which).

Here the CDR3 reads CASSFNGGADEQYF. The CDR3 DNA follows: TGTGCCAGCAGTTTCAATGGGGGGGCAGACGAGCAGTACTTC. This rearrangement joins TRBV12-3 or TRBV12-4 to TRBJ2-7; D is possibly TRBD2 (7 bases). V was pared by 3 bases and J by 5 bases, with 14 bases between. The CDR3 length is 14 residues.